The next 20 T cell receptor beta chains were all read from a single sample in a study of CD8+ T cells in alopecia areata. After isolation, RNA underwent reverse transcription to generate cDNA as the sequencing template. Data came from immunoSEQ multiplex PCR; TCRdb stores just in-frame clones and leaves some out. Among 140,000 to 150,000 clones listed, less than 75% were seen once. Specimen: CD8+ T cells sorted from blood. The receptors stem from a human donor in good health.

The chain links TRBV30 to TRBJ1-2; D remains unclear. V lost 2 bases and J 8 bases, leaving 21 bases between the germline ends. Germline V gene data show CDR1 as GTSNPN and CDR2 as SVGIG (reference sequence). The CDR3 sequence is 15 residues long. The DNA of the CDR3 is TGTGCCTGGAGTCAAATCTTGGACGGGGAGGAGGGCTACACCTTC. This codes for CAWSQILDGEEGYTF.

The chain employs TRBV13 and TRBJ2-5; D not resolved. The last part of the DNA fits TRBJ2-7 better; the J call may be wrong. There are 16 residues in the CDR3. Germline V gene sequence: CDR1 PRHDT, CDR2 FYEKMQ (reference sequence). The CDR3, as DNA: TGTGCCAGCAGCTTAGGCGGGTCGGGTATACGGTACGAGCAGTACTTC. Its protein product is CASSLGGSGIRYEQYF.

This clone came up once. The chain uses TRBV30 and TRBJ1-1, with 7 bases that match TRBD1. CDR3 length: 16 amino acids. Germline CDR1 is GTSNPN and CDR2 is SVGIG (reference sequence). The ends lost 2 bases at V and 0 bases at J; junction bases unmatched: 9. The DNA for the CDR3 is TGTGCCTGGAGTATGGGACAGAGTTCCATGAACACTGAAGCTTTCTTT. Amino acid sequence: CAWSMGQSSMNTEAFF.

In DNA, the CDR3 is TGTGCCAGCAGCTTGACACAGTCCACCGGGGAGCTGTTTTTT. Translated: CASSLTQSTGELFF. This sequence joins TRBV5-6 and TRBJ2-2, with D unclear. The CDR3 totals 14 residues. Trimming pared 1 base from V and 4 bases from J, leaving 8 bases between. Germline V gene data show CDR1 as SGHDT and CDR2 as YYEEEE.

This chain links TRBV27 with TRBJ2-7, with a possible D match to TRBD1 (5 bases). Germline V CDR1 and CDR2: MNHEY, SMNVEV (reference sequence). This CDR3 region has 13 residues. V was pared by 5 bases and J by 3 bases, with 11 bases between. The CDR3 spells CASSVGANYEQYF. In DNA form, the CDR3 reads TGTGCCAGCAGTGTAGGGGCAAACTACGAGCAGTACTTC.

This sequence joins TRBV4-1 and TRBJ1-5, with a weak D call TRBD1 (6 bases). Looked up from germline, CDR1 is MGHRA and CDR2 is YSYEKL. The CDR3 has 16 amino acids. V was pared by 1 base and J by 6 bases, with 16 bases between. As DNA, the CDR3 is TGCGCCAGCAGCCAAGGGGCCAGGGGAGTGGGTCAGCCCCAGCATTTT. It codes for CASSQGARGVGQPQHF.

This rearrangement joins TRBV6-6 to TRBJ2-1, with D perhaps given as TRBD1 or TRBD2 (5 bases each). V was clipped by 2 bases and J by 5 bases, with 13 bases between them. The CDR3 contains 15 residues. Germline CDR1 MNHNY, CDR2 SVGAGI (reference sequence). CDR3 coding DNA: TGTGCCAGCAGTTACGTGGGGGTAGTCGACAATGAGCAGTTCTTC. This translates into CASSYVGVVDNEQFF.

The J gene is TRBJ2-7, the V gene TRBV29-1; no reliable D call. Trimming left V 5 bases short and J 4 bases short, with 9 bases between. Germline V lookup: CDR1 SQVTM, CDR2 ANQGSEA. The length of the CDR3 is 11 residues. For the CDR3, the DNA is TGCAGCGTTATGTCAGGTTACGAGCAGTACTTC. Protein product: CSVMSGYEQYF.

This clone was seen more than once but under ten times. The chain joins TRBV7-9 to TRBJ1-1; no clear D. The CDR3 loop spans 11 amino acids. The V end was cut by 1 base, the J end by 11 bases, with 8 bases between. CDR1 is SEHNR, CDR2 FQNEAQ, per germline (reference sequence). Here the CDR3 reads CASSLGKRAFF. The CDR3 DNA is TGTGCCAGCAGCTTAGGGAAAAGGGCTTTCTTT. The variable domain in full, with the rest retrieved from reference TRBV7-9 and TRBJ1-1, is DTGVSQNPRHKITKRGQNVTFRCDPISEHNRLYWYRQTLGQGPEFLTYFQNEAQLEKSRLLSDRFSAERPKGSFSTLEIQRTEQGDSAMYLCASSLGKRAFFGQGTRLTVV.

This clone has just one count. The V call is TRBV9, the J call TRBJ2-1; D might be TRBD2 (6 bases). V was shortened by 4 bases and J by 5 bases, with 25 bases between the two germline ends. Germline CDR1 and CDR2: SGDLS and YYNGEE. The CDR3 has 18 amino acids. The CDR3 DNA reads TGTGCCAGCAGCCCCACGTATGGCAGCGGGTTATCCGACAATGAGCAGTTCTTC. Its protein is CASSPTYGSGLSDNEQFF.

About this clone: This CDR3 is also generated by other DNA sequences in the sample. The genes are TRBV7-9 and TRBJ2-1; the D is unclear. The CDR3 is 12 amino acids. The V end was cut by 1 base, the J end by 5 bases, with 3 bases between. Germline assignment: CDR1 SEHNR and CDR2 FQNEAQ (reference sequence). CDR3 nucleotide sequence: TGTGCCAGCAGCTTAGGTCACAATGAGCAGTTCTTC. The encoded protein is CASSLGHNEQFF.

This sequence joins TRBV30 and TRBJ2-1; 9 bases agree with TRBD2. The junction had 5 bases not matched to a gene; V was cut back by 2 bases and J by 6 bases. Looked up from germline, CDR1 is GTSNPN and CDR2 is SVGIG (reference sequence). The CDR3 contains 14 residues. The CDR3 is CAWSTGLAGNEQFF. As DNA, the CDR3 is TGTGCCTGGAGTACGGGACTAGCCGGCAATGAGCAGTTCTTC.

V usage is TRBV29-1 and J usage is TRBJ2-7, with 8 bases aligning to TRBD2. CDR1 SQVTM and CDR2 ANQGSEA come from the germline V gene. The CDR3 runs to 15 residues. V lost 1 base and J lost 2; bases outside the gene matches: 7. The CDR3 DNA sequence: TGCAGCGTTGAAGTCCAAACTAGCGGTCCCTACGAGCAGTACTTC. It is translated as CSVEVQTSGPYEQYF.

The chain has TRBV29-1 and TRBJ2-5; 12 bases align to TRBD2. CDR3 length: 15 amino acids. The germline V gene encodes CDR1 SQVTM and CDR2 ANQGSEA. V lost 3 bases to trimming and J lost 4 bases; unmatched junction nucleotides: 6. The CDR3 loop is CSVDGLAGWGETQYF. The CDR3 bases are TGCAGCGTTGACGGACTAGCGGGATGGGGAGAGACCCAGTACTTC. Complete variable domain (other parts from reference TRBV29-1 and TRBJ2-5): SAVISQKPSRDICQRGTSLTIQCQVDSQVTMMFWYRQQPGQSLTLIATANQGSEATYESGFVIDKFPISRPNLTFSTLTVSNMSPEDSSIYLCSVDGLAGWGETQYFGPGTRLLVL.

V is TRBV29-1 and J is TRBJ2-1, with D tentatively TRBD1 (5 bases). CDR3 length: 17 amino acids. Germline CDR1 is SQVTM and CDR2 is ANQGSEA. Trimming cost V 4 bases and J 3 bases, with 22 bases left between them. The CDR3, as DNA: TGCAGCGTTGGGTTCCGGTCCAGGACAATTGGCTACAATGAGCAGTTCTTC. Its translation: CSVGFRSRTIGYNEQFF.

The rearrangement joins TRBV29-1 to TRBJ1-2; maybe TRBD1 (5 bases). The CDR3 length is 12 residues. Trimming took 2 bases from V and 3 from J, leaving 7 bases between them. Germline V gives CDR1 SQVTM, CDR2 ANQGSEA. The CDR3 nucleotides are TGCAGCGTTGAAATCAGGGACTATGGCTACACCTTC. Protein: CSVEIRDYGYTF.

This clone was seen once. The CDR3 bases are TGTGCCTGGAGTGTACCGGTAATGGGGACGGGCCCCTACAATGAGCAGTTCTTC. It is translated as CAWSVPVMGTGPYNEQFF. The rearrangement links TRBV30 to TRBJ2-1, with D perhaps being TRBD1 or TRBD2 (5 bases each). Looked up from germline, CDR1 is GTSNPN and CDR2 is SVGIG (reference sequence). Between the trimmed V and J ends, which lost 0 bases and 2 bases, there was a span of 20 bases. This CDR3 is 18 amino acids long. Together with reference TRBV30 and TRBJ2-1, the CDR3 gives the full variable domain: SQTIHQWPATLVQPVGSPLSLECTVEGTSNPNLYWYRQAAGRGLQLLFYSVGIGQISSEVPQNLSASRPQDRQFILSSKKLLLSDSGFYLCAWSVPVMGTGPYNEQFFGPGTRLTVL.

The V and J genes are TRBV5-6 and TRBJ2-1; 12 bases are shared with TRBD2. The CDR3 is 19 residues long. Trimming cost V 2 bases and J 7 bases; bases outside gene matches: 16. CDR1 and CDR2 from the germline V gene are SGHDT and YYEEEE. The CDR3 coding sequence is TGTGCCAGCAGCTTTCAAGTGACTAGCGGGAGTTTTCTAGAGAATGAGCAGTTCTTC. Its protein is CASSFQVTSGSFLENEQFF.

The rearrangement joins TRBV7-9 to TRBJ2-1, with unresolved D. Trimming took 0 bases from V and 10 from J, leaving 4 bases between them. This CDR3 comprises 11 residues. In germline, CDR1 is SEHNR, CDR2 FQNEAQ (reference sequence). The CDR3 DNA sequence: TGTGCCAGCAGCTTAGCGCAGGAGCAGTTCTTC. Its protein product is CASSLAQEQFF. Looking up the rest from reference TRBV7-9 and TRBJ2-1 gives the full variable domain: DTGVSQNPRHKITKRGQNVTFRCDPISEHNRLYWYRQTLGQGPEFLTYFQNEAQLEKSRLLSDRFSAERPKGSFSTLEIQRTEQGDSAMYLCASSLAQEQFFGPGTRLTVL.

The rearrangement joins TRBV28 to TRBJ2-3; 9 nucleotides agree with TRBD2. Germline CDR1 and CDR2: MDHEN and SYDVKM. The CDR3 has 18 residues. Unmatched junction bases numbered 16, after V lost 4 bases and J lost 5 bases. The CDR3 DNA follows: TGTGCCAGCAGTTCCCTAGAAGAGGGCGGGAGGGCCGTAGATACGCAGTATTTT. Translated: CASSSLEEGGRAVDTQYF. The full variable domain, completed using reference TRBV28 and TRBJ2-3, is DVKVTQSSRYLVKRTGEKVFLECVQDMDHENMFWYRQDPGLGLRLIYFSYDVKMKEKGDIPEGYSVSREKKERFSLILESASTNQTSMYLCASSSLEEGGRAVDTQYFGPGTRLTVL.